A selection of T cell receptor beta chains follows, all from one sample in a study of T cell responses to AZD1222 COVID-19 vaccine. The repertoire was sequenced with immunoSEQ multiplex PCR; TCRdb's copy has only in-frame clones and lacks some. The table shows about 140,000 clones, with more than 85% occurring only once. This material consisted of peripheral blood, taken 28 days after the second AZD1222 dose. All receptors come from an adult who received the AZD1222 COVID-19 vaccine. The CDR3 runs from the conserved cysteine through the conserved F or W. Each record gives: V gene, D gene, J gene, clone size, CDR3 protein, CDR3 DNA. D genes are given only for firm matches. Expanded clones are given a class, and other clones once, few, many or no size at all.

>TRBV6-5|.|TRBJ2-1|.
CASRESHNEQFF
TGTGCCAGCAGGGAGAGCCACAATGAGCAGTTCTTC
>TRBV27|TRBD1|TRBJ2-7|.
CASRSTGFEQYF
TGTGCCAGCAGGTCGACAGGGTTCGAGCAGTACTTC
>TRBV9|.|TRBJ1-4|.
CASSAGAGEKLFF
TGTGCCAGCAGCGCAGGGGCGGGTGAAAAACTGTTTTTT
>TRBV4-1|TRBD1|TRBJ1-1|.
CASSLQDRQATGVNWEAFF
TGCGCCAGCAGCCTACAAGATCGTCAGGCGACAGGGGTAAACTGGGAAGCTTTCTTT
>TRBV7-8|.|TRBJ2-5|.
CASSILGGKGAETQYF
TGTGCCAGCAGCATCCTAGGCGGAAAAGGGGCAGAGACCCAGTACTTC
>TRBV25-1|.|TRBJ1-6|.
CASCGHSKNSPLHF
TGTGCCAGTTGTGGGCACAGCAAGAATTCACCCCTCCACTTT
>TRBV18|.|TRBJ2-7|once
CASSPSAGGWSAYEQYF
TGTGCCAGCTCACCATCGGCAGGAGGATGGAGTGCCTACGAGCAGTACTTC
>TRBV6-5|.|TRBJ1-4|.
CASRRIATNEKLFF
TGTGCCAGCAGACGTATTGCAACTAATGAAAAACTGTTTTTT
>TRBV2|TRBD1|TRBJ1-1|.
CASSEGDRASTEAFF
TGTGCCAGCAGTGAGGGGGACAGGGCGAGCACTGAAGCTTTCTTT
>TRBV12-3/TRBV12-4|.|TRBJ2-7|once
CASSTFGEQYF
TGTGCCAGCAGTACTTTCGGCGAGCAGTACTTC
>TRBV27|.|TRBJ1-1|.
CASSPTGRGLMVNTEAFF
TGTGCCAGCAGTCCGACTGGCCGGGGGCTCATGGTGAACACTGAAGCTTTCTTT
>TRBV9|.|TRBJ2-3|.
CASSPGHPTDTQYF
TGTGCCAGCAGCCCCGGTCACCCCACAGATACGCAGTATTTT
>TRBV7-9|.|TRBJ2-1|.
CASSLVLRGYNEQFF
TGTGCCAGCAGCTTAGTATTGCGGGGCTACAATGAGCAGTTCTTC
>TRBV27|.|TRBJ1-5|.
CASRNGQSNQPQHF
TGTGCCAGCAGAAACGGACAGTCCAATCAGCCCCAGCATTTT
>TRBV15|.|TRBJ1-3|.
CATSREVSRGELDTIYF
TGTGCCACCAGCAGAGAGGTTAGCAGGGGAGAATTAGACACCATATATTTT
>TRBV10-1|.|TRBJ2-2|.
CASSESASGELFF
TGCGCCAGCAGTGAGTCTGCCTCCGGGGAGCTGTTTTTT
>TRBV6-4|.|TRBJ1-1|.
CASSESGKDTEAFF
TGTGCCAGCAGTGAATCGGGGAAGGACACTGAAGCTTTCTTT
>TRBV2|TRBD1|TRBJ1-1|.
CASRTTGGTEAFF
TGTGCCAGCAGGACGACAGGGGGGACTGAAGCTTTCTTT
>TRBV27|.|TRBJ1-4|.
CASSQGGGDEKLFF
TGTGCCAGCAGCCAGGGAGGGGGGGATGAAAAACTGTTTTTT
>TRBV10-1|.|TRBJ1-3|.
CARLPGNTIYF
TGCGCCCGCTTGCCTGGAAACACCATATATTTT
>TRBV7-6|.|TRBJ1-3|.
CASSSSVSSGNTIYF
TGTGCCAGCAGCTCCTCGGTGAGCTCTGGAAACACCATATATTTT
>TRBV11-2|TRBD2|TRBJ2-4|.
CASSSTRLAGGYF
TGTGCCAGCAGCTCCACTAGACTAGCGGGGGGTTACTTC
>TRBV2|.|TRBJ1-2|.
CASSPIYGYTF
TGTGCCAGCAGTCCAATTTATGGCTACACCTTC
>TRBV3-1/TRBV3-2|TRBD1|TRBJ1-1|.
CASSPTDRVKTEAFF
TGTGCCAGCAGCCCAACCGACAGGGTAAAGACTGAAGCTTTCTTT
>TRBV18|TRBD2|TRBJ2-1|.
CASSPPTSGGYSYNEQFF
TGTGCCAGCTCACCACCGACAAGCGGGGGGTATTCCTACAATGAGCAGTTCTTC
>TRBV29-1|.|TRBJ1-3|.
CSANREPGNTIYF
TGCAGCGCGAACAGGGAGCCCGGAAACACCATATATTTT
>TRBV19|.|TRBJ2-7|.
CASSSQAGTLYEQYF
TGTGCCAGTAGTTCCCAGGCGGGGACCCTCTACGAGCAGTACTTC
>TRBV4-2|.|TRBJ1-6|.
CASSQVQGGSPLHF
TGTGCCAGCAGCCAAGTGCAGGGTGGATCACCCCTCCACTTT
>TRBV5-1|.|TRBJ2-5|once
CASRTQETQYF
TGCGCCAGCAGAACCCAAGAGACCCAGTACTTC
>TRBV27|.|TRBJ1-1|.
CASSLSGPLGTEAFF
TGTGCCAGCAGTTTATCGGGACCACTCGGGACTGAAGCTTTCTTT
>TRBV5-1|.|TRBJ1-1|.
CASSFDRPNTEAFF
TGCGCCAGCAGCTTTGACAGGCCGAACACTGAAGCTTTCTTT
>TRBV27|TRBD1|TRBJ1-1|.
CASSFLGRGHEAFF
TGTGCCAGCAGTTTTCTCGGCAGGGGGCATGAAGCTTTCTTT
>TRBV4-2|.|TRBJ1-4|.
CASSESPSGGWLFF
TGTGCCAGCAGCGAAAGTCCCAGTGGGGGGTGGCTGTTTTTT
>TRBV21-1|.|TRBJ1-5|.
CASSREHNQPQHF
TGTGCCAGCAGCAGGGAGCACAATCAGCCCCAGCATTTT
>TRBV29-1|TRBD1|TRBJ1-1|.
CSVEVRGPTEAFF
TGCAGCGTTGAAGTCAGGGGGCCGACTGAAGCTTTCTTT
>TRBV9|.|TRBJ2-7|.
CASSVEPGYEQYF
TGTGCCAGCAGCGTAGAACCGGGCTACGAGCAGTACTTC
>TRBV7-2|.|TRBJ1-5|once
CASKGDGNQPQHF
TGTGCCAGCAAGGGCGACGGAAATCAGCCCCAGCATTTT
>TRBV7-2|TRBD2|TRBJ2-7|.
CASSPSKLAGGSTYEQYF
TGTGCCAGCAGTCCAAGCAAACTAGCGGGGGGCAGCACCTACGAGCAGTACTTC
>TRBV19|TRBD1|TRBJ2-2|.
CASSSGQGFMGELFF
TGTGCCAGTAGTTCCGGACAGGGCTTTATGGGGGAGCTGTTTTTT
>TRBV27|.|TRBJ1-1|.
CATRDTLNTEAFF
TGTGCCACCCGGGACACCTTGAACACTGAAGCTTTCTTT
>TRBV6-4|.|TRBJ1-2|.
CASSSGDYGYTF
TGTGCCAGCAGTTCAGGCGACTATGGCTACACCTTC
>TRBV10-1|.|TRBJ2-7|once
CASSGPQAAHSYEQYF
TGCGCCAGCAGTGGTCCCCAGGCGGCCCACTCCTACGAGCAGTACTTC
>TRBV28|.|TRBJ1-4|.
CASRTGGVKLFF
TGTGCCAGCCGGACGGGGGGAGTGAAACTGTTTTTT
>TRBV7-2|.|TRBJ2-5|.
CASTTGTVDGTQYF
TGTGCCAGCACAACAGGGACTGTTGACGGGACCCAGTACTTC
>TRBV9|.|TRBJ2-3|.
CASSVDRAGRTDTQYF
TGTGCCAGCAGCGTAGATCGGGCAGGACGCACAGATACGCAGTATTTT